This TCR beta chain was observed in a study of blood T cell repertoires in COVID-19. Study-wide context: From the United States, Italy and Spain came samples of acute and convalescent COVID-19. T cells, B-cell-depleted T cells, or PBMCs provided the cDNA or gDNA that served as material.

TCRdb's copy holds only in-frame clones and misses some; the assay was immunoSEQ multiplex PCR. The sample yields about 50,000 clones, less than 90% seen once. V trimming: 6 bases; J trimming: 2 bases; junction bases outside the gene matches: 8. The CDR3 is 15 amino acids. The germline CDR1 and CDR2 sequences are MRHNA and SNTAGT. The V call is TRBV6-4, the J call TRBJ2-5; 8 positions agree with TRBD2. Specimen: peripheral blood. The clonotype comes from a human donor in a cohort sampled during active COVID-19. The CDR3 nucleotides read TGTGCCAGCAGAGGTAATAGCGGGGAGCAAGAGACCCAGTACTTC. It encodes CASRGNSGEQETQYF.